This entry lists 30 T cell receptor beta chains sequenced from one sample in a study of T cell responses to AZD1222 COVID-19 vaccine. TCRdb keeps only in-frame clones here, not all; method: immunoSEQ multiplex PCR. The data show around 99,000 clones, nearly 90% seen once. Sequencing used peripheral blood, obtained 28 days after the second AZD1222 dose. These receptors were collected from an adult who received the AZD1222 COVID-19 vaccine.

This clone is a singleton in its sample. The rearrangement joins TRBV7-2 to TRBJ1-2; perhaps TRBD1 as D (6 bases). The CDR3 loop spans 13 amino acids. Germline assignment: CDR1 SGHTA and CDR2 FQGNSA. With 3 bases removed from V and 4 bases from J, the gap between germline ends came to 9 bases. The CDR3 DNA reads TGTGCCAGCAGCTTTGGGACATCCTATGGCTACACCTTC. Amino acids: CASSFGTSYGYTF.

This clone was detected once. CDR3 loop: CASSFASGGAREQYF. The CDR3 coding sequence is TGTGCCAGCAGCTTCGCTAGCGGGGGGGCCCGCGAGCAGTACTTC. The V call is TRBV7-2, the J call TRBJ2-7; TRBD2 matches 12 bases. Per germline, CDR1 SGHTA and CDR2 FQGNSA. Trimming at V came to 3 bases and at J to 6 bases, leaving 6 bases not matched to a gene. The CDR3 consists of 15 residues.

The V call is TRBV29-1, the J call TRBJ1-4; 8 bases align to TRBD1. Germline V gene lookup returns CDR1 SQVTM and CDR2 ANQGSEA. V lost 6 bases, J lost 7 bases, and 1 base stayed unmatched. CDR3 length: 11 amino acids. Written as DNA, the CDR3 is TGCAGCGTCGGACAGGGTGAAAAACTGTTTTTT. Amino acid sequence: CSVGQGEKLFF. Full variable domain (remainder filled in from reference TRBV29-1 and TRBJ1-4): SAVISQKPSRDICQRGTSLTIQCQVDSQVTMMFWYRQQPGQSLTLIATANQGSEATYESGFVIDKFPISRPNLTFSTLTVSNMSPEDSSIYLCSVGQGEKLFFGSGTQLSVL.

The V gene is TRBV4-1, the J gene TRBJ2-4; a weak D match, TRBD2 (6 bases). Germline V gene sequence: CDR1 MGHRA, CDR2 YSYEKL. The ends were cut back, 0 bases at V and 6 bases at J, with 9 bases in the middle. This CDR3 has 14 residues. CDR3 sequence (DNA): TGCGCCAGCAGCCAAGATCCCGGGAGAAACATTCAGTACTTC. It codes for CASSQDPGRNIQYF.

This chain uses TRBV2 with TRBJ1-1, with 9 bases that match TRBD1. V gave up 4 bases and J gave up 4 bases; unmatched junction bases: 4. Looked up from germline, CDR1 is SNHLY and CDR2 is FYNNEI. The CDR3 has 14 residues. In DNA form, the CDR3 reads TGTGCCAGCAGTGGACAGGGGGGTCGCACTGAAGCTTTCTTT. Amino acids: CASSGQGGRTEAFF.

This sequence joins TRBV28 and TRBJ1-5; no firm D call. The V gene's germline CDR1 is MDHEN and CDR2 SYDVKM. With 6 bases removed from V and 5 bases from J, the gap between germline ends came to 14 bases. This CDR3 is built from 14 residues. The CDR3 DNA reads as TGTGCCAGCAGCCTAGGATTGAGGGATCAGCCCCAGCATTTT. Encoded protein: CASSLGLRDQPQHF.

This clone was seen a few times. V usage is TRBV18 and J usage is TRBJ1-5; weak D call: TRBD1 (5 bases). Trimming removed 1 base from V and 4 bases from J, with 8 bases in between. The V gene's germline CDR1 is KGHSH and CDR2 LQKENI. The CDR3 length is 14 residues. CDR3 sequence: CASSPQTDNQPQHF. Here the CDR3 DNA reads TGTGCCAGCTCACCACAGACAGATAATCAGCCCCAGCATTTT.

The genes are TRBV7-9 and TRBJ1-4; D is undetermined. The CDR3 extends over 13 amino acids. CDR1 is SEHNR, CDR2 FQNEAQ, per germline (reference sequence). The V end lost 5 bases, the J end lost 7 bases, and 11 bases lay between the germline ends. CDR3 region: CASSPPGSEKLFF. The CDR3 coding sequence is TGTGCCAGCAGCCCCCCCGGGAGTGAAAAACTGTTTTTT.

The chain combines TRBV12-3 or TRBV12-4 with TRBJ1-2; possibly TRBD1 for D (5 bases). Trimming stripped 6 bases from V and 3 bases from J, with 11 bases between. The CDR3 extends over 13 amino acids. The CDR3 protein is CASRLQVDYGYTF. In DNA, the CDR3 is TGTGCCAGCAGACTACAGGTAGACTATGGCTACACCTTC.

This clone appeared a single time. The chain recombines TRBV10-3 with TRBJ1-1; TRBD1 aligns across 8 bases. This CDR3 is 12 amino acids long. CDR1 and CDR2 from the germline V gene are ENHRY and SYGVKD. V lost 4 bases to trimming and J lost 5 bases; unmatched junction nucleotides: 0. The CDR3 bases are TGTGCCATCAGTGGACAGGGGACTGAAGCTTTCTTT. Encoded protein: CAISGQGTEAFF.

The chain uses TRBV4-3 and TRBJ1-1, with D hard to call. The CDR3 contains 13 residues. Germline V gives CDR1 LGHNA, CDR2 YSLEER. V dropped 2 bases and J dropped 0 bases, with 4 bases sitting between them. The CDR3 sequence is CASSQYVNTEAFF. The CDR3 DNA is TGCGCCAGCAGCCAATATGTGAACACTGAAGCTTTCTTT.

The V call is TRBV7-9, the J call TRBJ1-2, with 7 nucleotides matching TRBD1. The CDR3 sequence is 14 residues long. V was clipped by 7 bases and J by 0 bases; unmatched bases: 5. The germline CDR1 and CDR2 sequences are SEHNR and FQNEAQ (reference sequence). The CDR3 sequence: CASNPTGPNYGYTF. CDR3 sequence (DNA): TGTGCCAGCAACCCGACAGGGCCTAACTATGGCTACACCTTC. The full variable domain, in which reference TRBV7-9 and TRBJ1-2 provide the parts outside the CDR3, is DTGVSQNPRHKITKRGQNVTFRCDPISEHNRLYWYRQTLGQGPEFLTYFQNEAQLEKSRLLSDRFSAERPKGSFSTLEIQRTEQGDSAMYLCASNPTGPNYGYTFGSGTRLTVV.

CDR3 amino acids: CASRQTIPGKRDYGYTF. For the CDR3, the DNA is TGTGCCAGCAGACAAACAATCCCAGGGAAGCGGGACTATGGCTACACCTTC. The rearrangement joins TRBV28 to TRBJ1-2; possible D gene TRBD1, 5 bases. The CDR3 covers 17 residues. Germline lookup yields CDR1 MDHEN and CDR2 SYDVKM. V lost 6 bases and J 3 bases, leaving 23 bases between the germline ends.

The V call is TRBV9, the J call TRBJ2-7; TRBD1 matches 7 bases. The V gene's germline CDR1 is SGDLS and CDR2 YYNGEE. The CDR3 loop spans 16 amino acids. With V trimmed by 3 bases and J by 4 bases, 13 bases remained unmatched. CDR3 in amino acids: CASSAQGGAIGYEQYF. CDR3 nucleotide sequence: TGTGCCAGCAGCGCCCAAGGGGGCGCGATAGGATACGAGCAGTACTTC.

The CDR3 bases are TGCGCCAGCAGCCAAGAGGAGAGCGGGGGCCCCTACGAGCAGTACTTC. Residues: CASSQEESGGPYEQYF. The rearrangement uses TRBV4-3 and TRBJ2-7; 8 bases map to TRBD2. J lost 2 bases, V lost 0 bases, and 6 bases had no gene match. Germline loops: CDR1 LGHNA, CDR2 YSLEER. There are 16 residues in the CDR3.

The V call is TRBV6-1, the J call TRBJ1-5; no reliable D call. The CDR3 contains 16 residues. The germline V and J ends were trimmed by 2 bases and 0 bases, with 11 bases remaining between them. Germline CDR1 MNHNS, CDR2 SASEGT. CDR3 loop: CASSEHSLYSNQPQHF. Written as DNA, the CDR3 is TGTGCCAGCAGTGAACACAGCCTCTATAGCAATCAGCCCCAGCATTTT.

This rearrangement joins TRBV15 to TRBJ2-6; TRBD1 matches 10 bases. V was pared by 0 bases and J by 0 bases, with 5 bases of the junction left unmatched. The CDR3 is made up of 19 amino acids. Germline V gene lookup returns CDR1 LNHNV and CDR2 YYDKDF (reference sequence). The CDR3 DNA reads TGTGCCACCAGCAGAGATAGGACAGGGGGACGCTCTGGGGCCAACGTCCTGACTTTC. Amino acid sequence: CATSRDRTGGRSGANVLTF.

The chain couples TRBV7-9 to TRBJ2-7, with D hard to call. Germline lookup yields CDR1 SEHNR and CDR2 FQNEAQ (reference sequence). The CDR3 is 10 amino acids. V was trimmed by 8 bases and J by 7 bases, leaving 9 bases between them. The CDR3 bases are TGTGCCAGCGGGTATGGTGAGCAGTACTTC. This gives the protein CASGYGEQYF.

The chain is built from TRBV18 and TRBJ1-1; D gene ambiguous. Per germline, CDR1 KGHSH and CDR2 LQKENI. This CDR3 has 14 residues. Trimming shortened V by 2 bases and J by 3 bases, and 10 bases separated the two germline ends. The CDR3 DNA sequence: TGTGCCAGCTCACCAATCCCCACAGACACTGAAGCTTTCTTT. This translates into CASSPIPTDTEAFF. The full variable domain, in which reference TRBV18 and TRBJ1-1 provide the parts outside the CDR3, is NAGVMQNPRHLVRRRGQEARLRCSPMKGHSHVYWYRQLPEEGLKFMVYLQKENIIDESGMPKERFSAEFPKEGPSILRIQQVVRGDSAAYFCASSPIPTDTEAFFGQGTRLTVV.

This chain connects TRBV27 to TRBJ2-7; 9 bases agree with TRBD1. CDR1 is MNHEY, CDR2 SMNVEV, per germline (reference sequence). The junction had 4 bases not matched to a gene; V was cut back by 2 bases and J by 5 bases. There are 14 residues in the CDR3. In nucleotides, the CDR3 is TGTGCCAGCAGTTTAACACAGGGGGCGAACGAGCAGTACTTC. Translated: CASSLTQGANEQYF.

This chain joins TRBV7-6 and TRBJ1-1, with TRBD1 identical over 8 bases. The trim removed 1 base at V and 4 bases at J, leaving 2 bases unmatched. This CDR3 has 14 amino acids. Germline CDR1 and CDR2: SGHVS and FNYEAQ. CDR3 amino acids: CASSLGTGSTEAFF. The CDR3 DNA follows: TGTGCCAGCAGCTTAGGGACAGGGAGCACTGAAGCTTTCTTT.

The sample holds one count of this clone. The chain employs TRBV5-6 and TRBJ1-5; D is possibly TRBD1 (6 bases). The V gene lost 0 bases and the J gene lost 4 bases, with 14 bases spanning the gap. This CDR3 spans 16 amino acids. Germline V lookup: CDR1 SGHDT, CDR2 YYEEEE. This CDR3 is CASSLGGAGVNQPQHF. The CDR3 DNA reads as TGTGCCAGCAGCTTGGGGGGGGCGGGAGTTAATCAGCCCCAGCATTTT. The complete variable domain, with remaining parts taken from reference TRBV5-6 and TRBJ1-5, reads DAGVTQSPTHLIKTRGQQVTLRCSPKSGHDTVSWYQQALGQGPQFIFQYYEEEERQRGNFPDRFSGHQFPNYSSELNVNALLLGDSALYLCASSLGGAGVNQPQHFGDGTRLSIL.

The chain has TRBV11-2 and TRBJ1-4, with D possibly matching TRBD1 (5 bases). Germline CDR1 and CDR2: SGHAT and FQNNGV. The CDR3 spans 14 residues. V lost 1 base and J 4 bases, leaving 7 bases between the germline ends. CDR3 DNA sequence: TGTGCCAGCAGCTTAGGAAGGGGTAATGAAAAACTGTTTTTT. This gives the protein CASSLGRGNEKLFF.

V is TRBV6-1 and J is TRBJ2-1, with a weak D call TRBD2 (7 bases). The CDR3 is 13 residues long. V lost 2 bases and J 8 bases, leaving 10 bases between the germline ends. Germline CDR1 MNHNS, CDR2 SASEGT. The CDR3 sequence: CASSESGGDEQFF. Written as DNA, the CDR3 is TGTGCCAGCAGTGAATCGGGGGGCGATGAGCAGTTCTTC.

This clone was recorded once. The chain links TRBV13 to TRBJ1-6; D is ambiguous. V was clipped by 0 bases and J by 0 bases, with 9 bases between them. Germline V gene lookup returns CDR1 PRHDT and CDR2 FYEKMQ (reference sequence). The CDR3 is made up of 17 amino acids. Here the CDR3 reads CASSLGGSSSYNSPLHF. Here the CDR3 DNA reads TGTGCCAGCAGCTTAGGTGGCAGCAGCTCCTATAATTCACCCCTCCACTTT.

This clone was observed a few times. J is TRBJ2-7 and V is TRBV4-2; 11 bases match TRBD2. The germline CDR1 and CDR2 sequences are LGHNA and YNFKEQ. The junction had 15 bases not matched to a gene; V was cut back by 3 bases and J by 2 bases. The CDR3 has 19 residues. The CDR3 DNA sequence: TGTGCCAGCAGCCACCCGGGGGGCCACTCGGGACTAGCGGCCTACGAGCAGTACTTC. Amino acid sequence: CASSHPGGHSGLAAYEQYF.

The CDR3, as DNA: TGCGCCAGCAGCCCTCACCCAGGGGGCGCTGCCTACGAGCAGTACTTC. The encoded protein is CASSPHPGGAAYEQYF. This chain uses TRBV4-1 with TRBJ2-7; 8 bases align to TRBD1. CDR1 is MGHRA, CDR2 YSYEKL, per germline. CDR3 size: 16 residues. With 4 bases clipped from V and 2 bases from J, the junction kept 10 bases outside the gene matches.

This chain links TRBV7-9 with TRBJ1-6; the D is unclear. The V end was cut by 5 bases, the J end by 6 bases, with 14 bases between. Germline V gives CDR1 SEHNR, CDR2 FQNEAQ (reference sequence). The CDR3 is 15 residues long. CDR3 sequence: CASSLTNAANSPLHF. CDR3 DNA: TGTGCCAGCAGCCTTACTAACGCAGCTAATTCACCCCTCCACTTT.

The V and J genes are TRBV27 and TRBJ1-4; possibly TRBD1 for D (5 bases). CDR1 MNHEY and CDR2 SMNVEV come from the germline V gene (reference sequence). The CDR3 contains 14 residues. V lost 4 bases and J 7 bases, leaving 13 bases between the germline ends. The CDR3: CASSSPGRVEKLFF. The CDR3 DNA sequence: TGTGCCAGCAGTTCACCAGGGAGAGTTGAAAAACTGTTTTTT. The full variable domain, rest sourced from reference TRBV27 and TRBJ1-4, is EAQVTQNPRYLITVTGKKLTVTCSQNMNHEYMSWYRQDPGLGLRQIYYSMNVEVTDKGDVPEGYKVSRKEKRNFPLILESPSPNQTSLYFCASSSPGRVEKLFFGSGTQLSVL.

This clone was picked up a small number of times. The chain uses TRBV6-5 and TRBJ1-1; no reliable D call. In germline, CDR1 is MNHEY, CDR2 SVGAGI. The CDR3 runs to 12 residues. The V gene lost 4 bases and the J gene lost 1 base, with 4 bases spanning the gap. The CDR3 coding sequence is TGTGCCAGCAGTTTACAGAACACTGAAGCTTTCTTT. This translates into CASSLQNTEAFF.